Below, 9 T cell receptor beta chains from the same sample are listed, as sequenced in a study of T cells in women clearing cervical HPV infection (dated by TCRdb to about 2018). Libraries were made using the immunoSEQ multiplex PCR assay. Drawn from immuneACCESS, this table holds only the in-frame rearrangements with V and J called that TCRdb kept. Clones are partly lost; checked studies trace under half to an unresolved V gene and leave the rest unexplained. The sample's own table lists about 31,000 clones. 3% to 4% of the sample goes to the ten largest clones. The sample taken for sequencing was blood buffy coat. The origin of the receptors is a woman aged 18 to 75 with a cervical HPV16 infection that either progressed to CIN3+ or cleared (not recorded which).

Points on this clone: Germline is not matched at one junction end, which may reflect a read error. The CDR3 protein is CASSQLTGFNEKLFF. The DNA read from the CDR3 is TGTGCTAGCAGCCAACTGACAGGTTTTAATGAAAAG. This chain links TRBV7-7 with TRBJ2-2; the D gene is possibly TRBD1 (6 bases). The read ends 3 residues early relative to the CDR3; the germline J gene fills the gap. This CDR3 spans 15 amino acids. Per the germline V gene, CDR1 is SSHAT and CDR2 is FNYEAQ (reference sequence).

Worth noting for this clone: The DNA ends 3 residues before the CDR3 does, and the rest of the CDR3 is filled in from the germline J gene. The V and J genes are TRBV5-3 and TRBJ1-6; 8 bases line up with TRBD1. TRBV5-3 belongs to the ORF category, with a function that is uncertain. V lost 3 bases to trimming and J lost 8 bases; unmatched junction nucleotides: 4. The CDR3 has 14 amino acids. The DNA read from the CDR3 is TGTGCCAGAAGCTATGACAGGGGAGATTCACCC. Its protein product is CARSYDRGDSP. The entire CDR3 protein is CARSYDRGDSPLHF.

On this clone itself: With the read ending 3 residues before the CDR3 end, the germline J gene is used to fill in that end. The genes are TRBV19 and TRBJ2-4; D is perhaps TRBD1 (6 bases). This CDR3 has 12 residues. Germline V gives CDR1 LNHDA, CDR2 SQIVND (reference sequence). The chain's CDR3 is CASTATGYGQYF. The sequenced CDR3 bases are TGTGCCAGTACCGCGACAGGTTATGGT.

Details on this clone: Compared with germline, one end of the junction differs, possibly owing to a read error. The DNA ends 3 residues before the CDR3 does, and the rest of the CDR3 is filled in from the germline J gene. The rearrangement uses TRBV7-9 and TRBJ2-1, with D perhaps TRBD1 (6 bases). The CDR3 loop spans 15 amino acids. Germline V gene data show CDR1 as SEHNR and CDR2 as FQNEAQ (reference sequence). CDR3 DNA, as far as it was read: TGTCCCAGCAGCCGATCCAGGGACAAGGTTCATGAG. It codes for CPSSRSRDKVHE. The full CDR3 reads CPSSRSRDKVHEQFF. Drawing the rest from reference TRBV7-9 and TRBJ2-1, the complete variable domain is DTGVSQNPRHKITKRGQNVTFRCDPISEHNRLYWYRQTLGQGPEFLTYFQNEAQLEKSRLLSDRFSAERPKGSFSTLEIQRTEQGDSAMYLCPSSRSRDKVHEQFFGPGTRLTVL.

Points on this clone: The read falls 3 residues short of the CDR3 end, and the missing part is taken from the germline J gene. The V and J genes are TRBV10-3 and TRBJ2-7; maybe TRBD1 (6 bases). The CDR3 is 12 amino acids. The germline V gene has CDR1 ENHRY and CDR2 SYGVKD. V was trimmed by 6 bases and J by 3 bases, leaving 9 bases between them. This CDR3 reads CAIRAQGYEQYF. The DNA read from the CDR3 is TGTGCCATCAGAGCACAGGGCTACGAG.

In regard to this clone: The sequence runs out 3 residues before the end of the CDR3; the remainder is reconstructed from the germline J gene. This chain connects TRBV5-4 to TRBJ2-3; possible D gene TRBD2, 6 bases. The V gene's germline CDR1 is SGHNT and CDR2 YYREEE (reference sequence). The CDR3 runs to 14 residues. CDR3 sequence: CASSFDTTSTAQYF. The CDR3 DNA, read in part, is TGTGCCAGCAGCTTCGACACAACTAGCACGGCG.

Note on this clone: The CDR3 is cut off 3 residues early in the read; its end comes from the germline J gene. This rearrangement joins TRBV7-2 to TRBJ1-2; possibly TRBD1 for D (5 bases). The CDR3 consists of 14 residues. Germline V lookup: CDR1 SGHTA, CDR2 FQGNSA. The CDR3 is CASSLDRGRGDYTF. The CDR3 bases that were read are TGTGCCAGCAGCTTAGATAGGGGCCGGGGGGAC.

CDR3 sequence: CAISGAKSATNEKLFF. The CDR3 DNA, read in part, is TGTGCCATCAGTGGGGCCAAGTCTGCAACTAATGAAAAA. The chain employs TRBV10-3 and TRBJ1-4; D remains ambiguous. Sequencing ends 3 residues short of the CDR3 end; the germline J gene provides the rest. The CDR3 consists of 16 residues. Between the trimmed V and J ends, which lost 4 bases and 0 bases, there was a span of 12 bases. The V gene's germline CDR1 is ENHRY and CDR2 SYGVKD.

As regards this clone: Coverage ceases 3 residues before the CDR3 finishes, and the germline J gene fills in the end. This chain joins TRBV7-3 and TRBJ1-2, with D tentatively TRBD1 (6 bases). The CDR3 spans 15 residues. In germline, CDR1 is SGHTA, CDR2 FQGTGA. The sequenced part of the CDR3 DNA is TGTGCCAGCAGCTTCCTAGCGGGGGCCGACAATGAC. Encoded protein: CASSFLAGADND. The full CDR3 protein reads CASSFLAGADNDYTF.